This TCR beta chain was documented in a study of T cells in localized non-small cell lung cancer. The assay was immunoSEQ multiplex PCR, and TCRdb's table has in-frame clones only and misses some. The data show 45,000 to 60,000 clones, about 86% seen once. Study-level findings and limits: Detection in adjacent lung was observed for a median roughly 55 of the top 100 tumor clones. Elevated blood T cell density was associated with longer overall survival. Without multi-region sequencing, intratumor heterogeneity could not be excluded. Compared with tumor, uninvolved adjacent lung displayed greater T cell clonality, ranking highest overall.

V was pared by 7 bases and J by 0 bases, with 22 bases between. Germline CDR1 and CDR2: SNHLY and FYNNEI. This CDR3 region has 18 residues. To note about this clone: Its antigen remains unidentified.

Sequencing was performed on PBMCs, taken before any cancer treatment. The rearrangement uses TRBV2 and TRBJ1-5, with D possibly being TRBD1 (5 bases). The sequence was collected from a man aged 35-75 years with stage II lung adenocarcinoma. CDR3 sequence (DNA): TGTGCCAGCACCCTCTGGGACGACGACCAGTATAGCAATCAGCCCCAGCATTTT. This encodes CASTLWDDDQYSNQPQHF.